The sequence of this T cell receptor beta chain was determined in a study of T cells of healthy individuals. This clonotype was seen repeatedly, ten times or more. TCRdb used MiXCR to reprocess the 5' RACE reads, holding one entry per CDR3 protein. The repertoire holds about 53,000 distinct CDR3 sequences, around 15% seen once, with roughly 15% in the top ten. The CDR3 has 18 residues. The J segment lost 3 bases and the V segment lost 2 bases, leaving 14 bases of the junction unmatched. The germline gives CDR1 MNHEY, CDR2 SVGEGT. The chain carries TRBV6-2 or TRBV6-3 and TRBJ2-7; 9 positions agree with TRBD2. This TCR derives from a human donor in good health. The CDR3 region is CASSYEGLAQLQSYEQYF. As DNA, the CDR3 is TGTGCCAGCAGTTACGAAGGACTAGCGCAGTTACAGAGCTACGAGCAGTACTTC.